This T cell receptor beta chain was sequenced during a study of shared clonotypes between healthy human individuals. The germline CDR1 and CDR2 sequences are SGHKS and YYEKEE (reference sequence). V shed 7 bases and J shed 4 bases, with 14 bases lying between them. The CDR3 spans 13 residues. Findings and limits, study-wide: Despite large depth, rarefaction showed incomplete sorted-subset sequencing.

On this clone: The antigen is undetermined.

In the original processing: Because ImmunoSEQ provided only junction sequences with no quality scores, the filtering differed. Generated by immunoSEQ multiplex PCR, the TCRdb table keeps only in-frame clones and is missing some. That table gives V, J and clone size, and the DNA gave D and trimming. Here the sample spans about a million clones, 65% to 75% being singletons. Sequencing was done on a sample of memory CD4+ T cells sorted from blood. Subset meaning: CD45RA-negative fraction. The chain is built from TRBV5-5 and TRBJ1-1, with D unresolved. The sequence was obtained from a man aged 18 to 29 in good health. The CDR3 here is CASREVYGTEAFF. CDR3 in DNA: TGTGCCAGCCGAGAGGTATACGGCACTGAAGCTTTCTTT.